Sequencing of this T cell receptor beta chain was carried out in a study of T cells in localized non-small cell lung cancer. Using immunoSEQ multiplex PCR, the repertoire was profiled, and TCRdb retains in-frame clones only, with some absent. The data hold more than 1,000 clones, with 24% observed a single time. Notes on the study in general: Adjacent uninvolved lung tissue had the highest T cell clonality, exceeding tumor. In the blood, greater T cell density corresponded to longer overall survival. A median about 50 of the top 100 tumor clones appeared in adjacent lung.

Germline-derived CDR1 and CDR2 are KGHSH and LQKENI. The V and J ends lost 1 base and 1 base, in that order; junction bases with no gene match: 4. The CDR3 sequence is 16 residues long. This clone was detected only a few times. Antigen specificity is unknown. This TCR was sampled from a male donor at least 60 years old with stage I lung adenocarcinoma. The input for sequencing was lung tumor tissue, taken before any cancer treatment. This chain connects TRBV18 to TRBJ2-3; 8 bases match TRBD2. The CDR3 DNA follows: TGTGCCAGCTCACCACGGGACGGGAGGGGCACAGATACGCAGTATTTT. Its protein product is CASSPRDGRGTDTQYF. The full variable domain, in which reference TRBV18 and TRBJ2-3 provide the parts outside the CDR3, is NAGVMQNPRHLVRRRGQEARLRCSPMKGHSHVYWYRQLPEEGLKFMVYLQKENIIDESGMPKERFSAEFPKEGPSILRIQQVVRGDSAAYFCASSPRDGRGTDTQYFGPGTRLTVL.